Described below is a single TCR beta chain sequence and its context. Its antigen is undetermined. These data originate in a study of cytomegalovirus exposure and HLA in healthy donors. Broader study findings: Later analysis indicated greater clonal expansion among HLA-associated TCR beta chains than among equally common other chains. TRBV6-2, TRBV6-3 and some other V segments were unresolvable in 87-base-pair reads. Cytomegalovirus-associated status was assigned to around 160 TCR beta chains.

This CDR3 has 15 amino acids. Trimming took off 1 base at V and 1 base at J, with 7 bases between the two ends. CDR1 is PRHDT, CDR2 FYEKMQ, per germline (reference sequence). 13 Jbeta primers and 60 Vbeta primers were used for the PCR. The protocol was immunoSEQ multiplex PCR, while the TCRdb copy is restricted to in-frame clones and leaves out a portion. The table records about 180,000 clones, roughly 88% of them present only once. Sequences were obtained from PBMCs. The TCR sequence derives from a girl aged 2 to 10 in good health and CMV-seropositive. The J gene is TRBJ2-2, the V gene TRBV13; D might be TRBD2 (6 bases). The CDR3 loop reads CASSLEEGNTGELFF. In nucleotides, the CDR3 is TGTGCCAGCAGCTTAGAGGAGGGGAACACCGGGGAGCTGTTTTTT.